The next 20 T cell receptor beta chains were all read from a single sample in a study of Graves' ophthalmopathy and Graves' hyperthyroidism. TCR beta CDR3 regions were amplified from RNA transcripts. Following a first-round RT-PCR that used HTBI primers, a second-round multiplex PCR was carried out. One entry per CDR3 protein results from TCRdb running MiXCR on the multiplex PCR reads. Of about 620,000 distinct CDR3 sequences in the sample, about 24% were seen once. Sequenced: peripheral blood. These receptors all stem from a woman between 18 and 30 years old with stable Graves' hyperthyroidism. Some clones in this sample may be carry-over from other donors' samples.

This clonotype has a handful of counts. A much larger clone differs by one base, so this may be a read error. V gene TRBV5-1 combines with J gene TRBJ1-1; the D gene is possibly TRBD1 (5 bases). The CDR3 runs 14 residues. The germline CDR1 and CDR2 sequences are SGHRS and YFSETQ. Here the CDR3 reads CASSSGTKWTEACF. The CDR3 DNA follows: TGCGCCAGCAGCTCCGGGACCAAATGGACTGAAGCTTGCTTT.

This clonotype came up many times. The chain combines TRBV29-1 with TRBJ2-7, with TRBD1 matching 7 bases. Germline loops: CDR1 SQVTM, CDR2 ANQGSEA. The CDR3 totals 12 residues. V was pared by 6 bases and J by 2 bases, with 4 bases of the junction left unmatched. The CDR3 is CSVRQGPYEQYF. The CDR3 nucleotides read TGCAGCGTCCGACAGGGCCCCTACGAGCAGTACTTC.

This clonotype was observed at least ten times. The gene calls are TRBV5-1 and TRBJ2-6, with unresolved D. V gave up 4 bases and J gave up 0 bases, with 14 bases separating them. CDR3 length: 17 amino acids. Germline V lookup: CDR1 SGHRS, CDR2 YFSETQ. CDR3 sequence: CASSAYLGISGANVLTF. The CDR3 region has the DNA TGCGCCAGCAGCGCATATTTGGGAATCTCTGGGGCCAACGTCCTGACTTTC. Using reference TRBV5-1 and TRBJ2-6 for the parts outside the CDR3, the full variable domain is KAGVTQTPRYLIKTRGQQVTLSCSPISGHRSVSWYQQTPGQGLQFLFEYFSETQRNKGNFPGRFSGRQFSNSRSEMNVSTLELGDSALYLCASSAYLGISGANVLTFGAGSRLTVL.

A few counts support this clonotype. The J gene is TRBJ2-7, the V gene TRBV16; 9 bases align to TRBD1. Trimming cost V 2 bases and J 3 bases; bases outside gene matches: 8. Germline CDR1 KGHSY, CDR2 FQNENV. This CDR3 comprises 16 residues. The CDR3 sequence is CASSQITGGPYYEQYF. As DNA, the CDR3 is TGTGCCAGCAGCCAAATAACAGGGGGCCCATACTACGAGCAGTACTTC.

This clonotype was counted at least ten times. The rearrangement joins TRBV7-9 to TRBJ1-1; TRBD1 might be the D (6 bases). Germline V lookup: CDR1 SEHNR, CDR2 FQNEAQ (reference sequence). Between the trimmed V and J ends, which lost 5 bases and 7 bases, there was a span of 17 bases. This CDR3 contains 14 residues. CDR3 sequence reads: CASSIPGTNIEAFF. The CDR3 DNA follows: TGTGCCAGCAGCATACCCGGGACAAATATTGAAGCTTTCTTT.

This clonotype was counted many times. V and J are TRBV6-2 or TRBV6-3 and TRBJ2-5, with D perhaps being TRBD1 or TRBD2 (5 bases each). Trimming stripped 5 bases from V and 7 bases from J, with 14 bases between. CDR1 MNHEY and CDR2 SVGEGT come from the germline V gene. The CDR3 spans 13 residues. The CDR3 protein is CASSTQGRRTQYF. The CDR3 bases are TGTGCCAGCAGTACCCAGGGACGGCGGACCCAGTACTTC.

This clonotype was detected ten times or more. The gene calls are TRBV7-2 and TRBJ1-5, with unresolved D. The CDR3 has 13 residues. Per the germline V gene, CDR1 is SGHTA and CDR2 is FQGNSA. V was clipped by 4 bases and J by 9 bases, with 13 bases between them. CDR3: CASSSLGPGPQHF. CDR3 coding DNA: TGTGCCAGCAGCTCTTTGGGCCCGGGGCCCCAGCATTTT.

This clonotype occurred many times. The chain combines TRBV30 with TRBJ1-5; no clear D gene. Germline assignment: CDR1 GTSNPN and CDR2 SVGIG (reference sequence). This CDR3 is 13 amino acids long. CDR3 residues: CAARLGGNQPQHF. The CDR3 DNA is TGTGCTGCCCGACTTGGGGGCAATCAGCCCCAGCATTTT. The whole variable domain, filled in from reference TRBV30 and TRBJ1-5, reads SQTIHQWPATLVQPVGSPLSLECTVEGTSNPNLYWYRQAAGRGLQLLFYSVGIGQISSEVPQNLSASRPQDRQFILSSKKLLLSDSGFYLCAARLGGNQPQHFGDGTRLSIL.

Details on this clonotype: A much larger clonotype is one base distant, so this may be a read error. The chain has TRBV20-1 and TRBJ1-5, with D unresolved. Trimming cost V 6 bases and J 1 base, with 16 bases left between them. The CDR3 totals 15 residues. The germline V gene encodes CDR1 DFQATT and CDR2 SNEGSKA (reference sequence). This CDR3 reads CSAKSHGYSNQPQHF. The CDR3 bases are TGCAGTGCAAAGAGCCACGGTTACAGCAATCAGCCCCAGCATTTT.

Of note for this clonotype: Because the CDR3 is missing its conserved closing phenylalanine or tryptophan, this is likely a read error. The chain carries TRBV6-2 or TRBV6-3 and TRBJ1-5; TRBD1 aligns across 8 bases. V shed 6 bases, J shed 7 bases, and the junction held 11 bases outside the gene matches. There are 15 residues in the CDR3. In germline, CDR1 is MNHEY, CDR2 SVGEGT. CDR3 DNA: TGTGCCAGCAGCTATAGGACAGGGTCTTTGCAGCCCCAGCATTAT. This sequence encodes CASSYRTGSLQPQHY.

This clonotype was seen at least ten times. This chain joins TRBV7-2 and TRBJ1-1; D may be TRBD1 (5 bases). Germline loops: CDR1 SGHTA, CDR2 FQGNSA. Trimming stripped 0 bases from V and 1 base from J, with 9 bases between. This CDR3 region has 15 residues. The CDR3 nucleotides are TGTGCCAGCAGCTTAGCGACTGGACAGAACACTGAAGCTTTCTTT. Protein: CASSLATGQNTEAFF.

The rearrangement uses TRBV5-1 and TRBJ2-7; D remains unclear. From germline, CDR1 is SGHRS and CDR2 YFSETQ. There are 13 residues in the CDR3. Trimming left V 4 bases short and J 6 bases short, with 14 bases between. The CDR3 loop is CASSNHLGSEQYF. The CDR3 DNA reads as TGCGCCAGCAGCAATCACTTGGGAAGCGAGCAGTACTTC.

There are a few counts of this clonotype. With a much larger clone just one base away, this may be a read error. The chain couples TRBV15 to TRBJ1-2, with D tentatively TRBD1 (5 bases). The CDR3 covers 14 residues. Germline V gives CDR1 LNHNV, CDR2 YYDKDF (reference sequence). The germline V and J ends were trimmed by 5 bases and 5 bases, with 15 bases remaining between them. CDR3 amino acids: CATSDGGAPYGYTF. CDR3 DNA: TGTGCCACCAGCGATGGAGGGGCCCCGTATGGCTACACCTTC.

The table lists this clonotype with a few counts. The V and J genes are TRBV4-2 and TRBJ2-2; TRBD2 aligns across 8 bases. Germline lookup yields CDR1 LGHNA and CDR2 YNFKEQ. Losses at the gene ends were 3 bases for V and 6 bases for J; bases not matched to a gene: 3. This CDR3 spans 14 amino acids. CDR3 sequence (DNA): TGTGCCAGCAGCCAGGTCGGGGGGGCCGGGGAGCTGTTTTTT. Protein: CASSQVGGAGELFF.

This clonotype was counted at least ten times. V usage is TRBV19 and J usage is TRBJ1-1; 7 bases line up with TRBD1. Germline CDR1 reads LNHDA; CDR2 reads SQIVND (reference sequence). Germline trimming cut 9 bases from V and 3 bases from J; bases unmatched to any gene: 7. The CDR3 is 13 residues long. CDR3 in amino acids: CASSDRVDTEAFF. CDR3 in DNA: TGTGCCAGCAGCGACAGGGTTGACACTGAAGCTTTCTTT. The entire variable domain, with the rest obtained from reference TRBV19 and TRBJ1-1, is as follows: DGGITQSPKYLFRKEGQNVTLSCEQNLNHDAMYWYRQDPGQGLRLIYYSQIVNDFQKGDIAEGYSVSREKKESFPLTVTSAQKNPTAFYLCASSDRVDTEAFFGQGTRLTVV.

Many counts were recorded for this clonotype. The J gene is TRBJ1-2, the V gene TRBV3-1; TRBD1 aligns across 8 bases. Germline trimming cut 5 bases from V and 6 bases from J; bases unmatched to any gene: 5. Germline assignment: CDR1 LGHDT and CDR2 YNNKEL (reference sequence). CDR3 length equals 13 residues. The CDR3 loop is CASSARQGNGYTF. The DNA of the CDR3 is TGTGCCAGCAGCGCACGACAGGGGAATGGCTACACCTTC.

Only a few counts were recorded for this clonotype. The chain combines TRBV6-1 with TRBJ2-7; TRBD2 matches at 12 bases. The germline CDR1 and CDR2 sequences are MNHNS and SASEGT. CDR3 length: 15 residues. The ends lost 5 bases at V and 6 bases at J; junction bases unmatched: 8. In nucleotides, the CDR3 is TGTGCCAGCAGTCGTACTAGCGGGGGGCCTCTCGAGCAGTACTTC. Translation: CASSRTSGGPLEQYF.

The chain is built from TRBV18 and TRBJ1-1; 11 nucleotides match TRBD1. The germline gives CDR1 KGHSH, CDR2 LQKENI. V lost 8 bases and J lost 5; bases outside the gene matches: 7. The length of the CDR3 is 14 residues. CDR3 region: CASLGQGVRTEAFF. The CDR3 DNA sequence: TGTGCCAGCCTGGGACAGGGGGTTCGAACTGAAGCTTTCTTT. The full variable domain, its missing parts supplied by reference TRBV18 and TRBJ1-1, is NAGVMQNPRHLVRRRGQEARLRCSPMKGHSHVYWYRQLPEEGLKFMVYLQKENIIDESGMPKERFSAEFPKEGPSILRIQQVVRGDSAAYFCASLGQGVRTEAFFGQGTRLTVV.

This clonotype was seen many times. The chain employs TRBV12-3 or TRBV12-4 and TRBJ1-1, with D uncertain. The CDR3 covers 15 residues. The V end was cut by 5 bases, the J end by 0 bases, with 13 bases between. The chain's CDR3 is CASSGGSAVNTEAFF. DNA of the CDR3: TGTGCCAGCAGTGGAGGGAGTGCTGTGAACACTGAAGCTTTCTTT.

In its sample, this clonotype was seen many times. The gene calls are TRBV20-1 and TRBJ2-5, with 7 nucleotides matching TRBD1. The CDR3 has 13 amino acids. Looked up from germline, CDR1 is DFQATT and CDR2 is SNEGSKA (reference sequence). After removal of 6 bases from V and 3 bases from J, the junction contained 7 bases not matched to a gene. In nucleotides, the CDR3 is TGCAGTGCCTCAAGACAGGGAAAAGAGACCCAGTACTTC. Its protein is CSASRQGKETQYF.